This T cell receptor beta chain was sequenced in a study of T cell responses to AZD1222 COVID-19 vaccine. Regarding the study as a whole: Two AZD1222 administrations were followed by greater Spike-specific TCR breadth and depth.

TCRdb's copy holds only in-frame clones and misses some; the assay was immunoSEQ multiplex PCR. The repertoire holds over 130,000 clones, with around 88% as singletons. The CDR3 is 15 amino acids. V lost 3 bases to trimming and J lost 0 bases, with 11 bases between them. Germline CDR1 reads SGHNT; CDR2 reads YYREEE (reference sequence). Comment on this clone: What it recognizes is unknown.

The source of this sequence is an adult in good health. The chain combines TRBV5-4 with TRBJ2-3; D unresolved. The material sequenced was peripheral blood, taken on day 0 of AZD1222 vaccination. As DNA, the CDR3 is TGTGCCAGCAGCTCGAGAATGACTAGCACAGATACGCAGTATTTT. Its translation is CASSSRMTSTDTQYF.